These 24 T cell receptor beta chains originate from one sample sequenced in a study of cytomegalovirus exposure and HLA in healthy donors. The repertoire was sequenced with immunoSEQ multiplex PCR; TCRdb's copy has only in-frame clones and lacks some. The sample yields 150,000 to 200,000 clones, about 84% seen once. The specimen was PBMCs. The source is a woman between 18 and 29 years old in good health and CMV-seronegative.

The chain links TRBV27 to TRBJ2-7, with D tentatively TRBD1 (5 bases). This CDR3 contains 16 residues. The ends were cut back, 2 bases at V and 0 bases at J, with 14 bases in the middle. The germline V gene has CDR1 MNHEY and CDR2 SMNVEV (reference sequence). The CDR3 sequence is CASSLRVGHFSYEQYF. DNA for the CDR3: TGTGCCAGCAGTTTAAGGGTCGGACACTTCTCCTACGAGCAGTACTTC.

Written as DNA, the CDR3 is TGTGCCAGCAGTGTTGGGGTAGCGGGAGGGCCAAAGTTCTTC. This codes for CASSVGVAGGPKFF. V and J are TRBV25-1 and TRBJ2-1, with 11 positions matching TRBD2. Germline V gene sequence: CDR1 MGHDK, CDR2 SYGVNS. V dropped 4 bases and J dropped 14; count of bases not matched to a gene: 10. The CDR3 is made up of 14 amino acids.

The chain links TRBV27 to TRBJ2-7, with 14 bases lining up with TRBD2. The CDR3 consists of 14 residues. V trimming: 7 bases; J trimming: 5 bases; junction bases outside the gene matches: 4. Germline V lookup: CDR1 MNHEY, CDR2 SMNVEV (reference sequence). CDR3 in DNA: TGTGCCAGCATCGGGACTAGCGGGAGTAACGAGCAGTACTTC. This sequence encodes CASIGTSGSNEQYF.

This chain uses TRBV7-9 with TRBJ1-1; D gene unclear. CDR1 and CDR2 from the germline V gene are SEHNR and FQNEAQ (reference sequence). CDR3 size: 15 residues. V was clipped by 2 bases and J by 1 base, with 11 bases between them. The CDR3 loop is CASSLPSWQNTEAFF. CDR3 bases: TGTGCCAGCAGCTTACCATCGTGGCAGAACACTGAAGCTTTCTTT.

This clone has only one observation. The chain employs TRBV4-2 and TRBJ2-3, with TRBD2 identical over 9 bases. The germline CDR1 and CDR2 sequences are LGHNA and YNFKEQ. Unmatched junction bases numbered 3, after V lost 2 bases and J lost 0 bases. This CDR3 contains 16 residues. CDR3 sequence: CASSQLAGYSTDTQYF. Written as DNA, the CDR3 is TGTGCCAGCAGCCAACTAGCGGGATACAGCACAGATACGCAGTATTTT.

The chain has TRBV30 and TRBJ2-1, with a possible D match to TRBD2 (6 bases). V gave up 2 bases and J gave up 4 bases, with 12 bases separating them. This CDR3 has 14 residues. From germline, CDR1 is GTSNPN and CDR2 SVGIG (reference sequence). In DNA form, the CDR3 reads TGTGCCTGGAGTCAGCGGGCCACTTACAATGAGCAGTTCTTC. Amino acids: CAWSQRATYNEQFF.

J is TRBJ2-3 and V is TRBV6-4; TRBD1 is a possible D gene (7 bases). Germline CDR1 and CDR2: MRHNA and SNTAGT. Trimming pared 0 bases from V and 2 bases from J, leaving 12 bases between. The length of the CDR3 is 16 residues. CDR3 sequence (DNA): TGTGCCAGCAGTGACTCGTCAGGGGGGTCCACAGATACGCAGTATTTT. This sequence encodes CASSDSSGGSTDTQYF.

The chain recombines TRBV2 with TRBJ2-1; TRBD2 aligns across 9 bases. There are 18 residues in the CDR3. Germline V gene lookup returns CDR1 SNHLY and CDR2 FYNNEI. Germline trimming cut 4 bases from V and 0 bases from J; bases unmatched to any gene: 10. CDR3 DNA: TGTGCCAGCAGTGGTATAGCGGGAGACCTATTCTCCTACAATGAGCAGTTCTTC. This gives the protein CASSGIAGDLFSYNEQFF.

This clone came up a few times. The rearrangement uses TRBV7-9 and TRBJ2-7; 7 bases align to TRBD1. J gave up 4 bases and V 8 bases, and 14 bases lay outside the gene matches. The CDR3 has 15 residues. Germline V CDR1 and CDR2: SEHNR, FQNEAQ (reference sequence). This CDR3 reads CASLHSSGQTYEQYF. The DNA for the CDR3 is TGTGCCAGCCTCCATTCATCGGGACAGACGTACGAGCAGTACTTC.

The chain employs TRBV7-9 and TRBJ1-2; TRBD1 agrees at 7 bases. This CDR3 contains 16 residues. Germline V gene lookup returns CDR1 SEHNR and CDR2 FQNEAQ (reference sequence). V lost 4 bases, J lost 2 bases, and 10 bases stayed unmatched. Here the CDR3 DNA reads TGTGCCAGCAGCTCTTCGGGGACAGTGGAAAACTATGGCTACACCTTC. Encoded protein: CASSSSGTVENYGYTF.

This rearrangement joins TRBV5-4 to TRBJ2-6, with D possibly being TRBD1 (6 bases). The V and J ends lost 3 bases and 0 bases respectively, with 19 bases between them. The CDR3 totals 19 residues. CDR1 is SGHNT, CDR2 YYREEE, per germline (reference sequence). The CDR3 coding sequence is TGTGCCAGCAGCTCCCAGACCAGGGGTGGGGTCTCTGGGGCCAACGTCCTGACTTTC. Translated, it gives CASSSQTRGGVSGANVLTF.

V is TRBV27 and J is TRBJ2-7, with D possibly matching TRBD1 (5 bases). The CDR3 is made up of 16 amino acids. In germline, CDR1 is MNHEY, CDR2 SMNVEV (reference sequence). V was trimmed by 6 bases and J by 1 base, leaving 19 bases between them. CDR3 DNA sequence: TGTGCCAGCAGGTACAACATTGACAGAGCATCCTACGAGCAGTACTTC. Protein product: CASRYNIDRASYEQYF.

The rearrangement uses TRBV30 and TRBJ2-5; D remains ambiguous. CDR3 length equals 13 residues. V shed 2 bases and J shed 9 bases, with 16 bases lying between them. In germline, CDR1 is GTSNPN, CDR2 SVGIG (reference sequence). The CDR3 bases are TGTGCCTGGAGTAGATCGAGAGCTGAGGCCCAGTACTTC. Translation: CAWSRSRAEAQYF.

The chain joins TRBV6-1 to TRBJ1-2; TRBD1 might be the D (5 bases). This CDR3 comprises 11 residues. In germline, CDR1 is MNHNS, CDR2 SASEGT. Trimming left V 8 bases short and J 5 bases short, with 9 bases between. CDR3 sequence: CASAEGYGYTF. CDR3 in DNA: TGTGCCAGCGCGGAGGGGTATGGCTACACCTTC.

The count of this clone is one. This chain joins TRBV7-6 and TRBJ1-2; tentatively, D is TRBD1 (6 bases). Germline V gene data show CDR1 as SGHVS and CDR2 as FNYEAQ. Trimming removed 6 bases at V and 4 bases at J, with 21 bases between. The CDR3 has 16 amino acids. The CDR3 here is CASSLLSDRLSYGYTF. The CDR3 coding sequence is TGTGCCAGCAGTTTGCTTAGCGACAGGTTGAGCTATGGCTACACCTTC.

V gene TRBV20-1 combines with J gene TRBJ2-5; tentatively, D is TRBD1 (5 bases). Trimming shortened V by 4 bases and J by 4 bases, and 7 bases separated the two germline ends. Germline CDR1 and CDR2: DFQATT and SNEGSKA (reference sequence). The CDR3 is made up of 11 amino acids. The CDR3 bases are TGCAGTGCTATTCAGGGAGAGACCCAGTACTTC. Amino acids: CSAIQGETQYF.

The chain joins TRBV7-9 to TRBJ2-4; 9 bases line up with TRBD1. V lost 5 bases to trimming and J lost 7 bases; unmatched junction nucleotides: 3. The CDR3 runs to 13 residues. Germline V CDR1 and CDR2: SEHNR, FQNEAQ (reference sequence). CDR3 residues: CASSPGQGNIQYF. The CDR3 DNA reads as TGTGCCAGCAGCCCCGGACAGGGGAACATTCAGTACTTC.

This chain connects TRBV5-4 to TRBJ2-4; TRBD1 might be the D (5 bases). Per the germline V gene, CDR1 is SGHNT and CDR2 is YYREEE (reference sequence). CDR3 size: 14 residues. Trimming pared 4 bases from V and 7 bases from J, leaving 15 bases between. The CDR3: CASSLSPKGNIQYF. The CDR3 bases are TGTGCCAGCAGCCTTTCGCCCAAGGGGAACATTCAGTACTTC.

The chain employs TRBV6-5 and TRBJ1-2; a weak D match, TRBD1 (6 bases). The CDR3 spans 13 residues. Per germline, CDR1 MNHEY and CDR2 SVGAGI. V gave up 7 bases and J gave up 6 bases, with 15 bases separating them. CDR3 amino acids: CASTFDRINGYTF. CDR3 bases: TGTGCCAGCACCTTCGACAGGATCAATGGCTACACCTTC.

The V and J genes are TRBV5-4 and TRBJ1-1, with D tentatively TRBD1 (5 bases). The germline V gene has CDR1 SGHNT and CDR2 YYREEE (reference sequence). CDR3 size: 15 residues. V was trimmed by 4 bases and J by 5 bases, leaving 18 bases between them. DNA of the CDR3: TGTGCCAGCAGCCTCTCGGACACCCGGGGGACTGAAGCTTTCTTT. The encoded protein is CASSLSDTRGTEAFF.

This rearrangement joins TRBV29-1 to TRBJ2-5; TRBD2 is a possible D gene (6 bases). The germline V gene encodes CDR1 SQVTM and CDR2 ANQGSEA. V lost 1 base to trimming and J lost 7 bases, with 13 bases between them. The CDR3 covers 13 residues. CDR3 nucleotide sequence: TGCAGCGTTGAAGTGGGAGGAGGTGGGACCCAGTACTTC. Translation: CSVEVGGGGTQYF.

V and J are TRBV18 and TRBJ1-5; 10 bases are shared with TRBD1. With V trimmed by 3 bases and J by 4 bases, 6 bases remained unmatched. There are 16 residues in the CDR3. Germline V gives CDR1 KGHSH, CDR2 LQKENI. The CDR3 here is CASSPQTGQGNQPQHF. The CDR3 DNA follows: TGTGCCAGCTCACCTCAAACGGGACAGGGGAATCAGCCCCAGCATTTT.

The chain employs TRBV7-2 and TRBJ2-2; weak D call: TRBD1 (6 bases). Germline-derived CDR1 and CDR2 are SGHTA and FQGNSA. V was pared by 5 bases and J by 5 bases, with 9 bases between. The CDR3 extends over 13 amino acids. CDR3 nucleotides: TGTGCCAGCAGCCACAGGGAAACCGGGGAGCTGTTTTTT. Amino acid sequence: CASSHRETGELFF. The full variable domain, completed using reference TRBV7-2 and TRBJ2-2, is GAGVSQSPSNKVTEKGKDVELRCDPISGHTALYWYRQSLGQGLEFLIYFQGNSAPDKSGLPSDRFSAERTGGSVSTLTIQRTQQEDSAVYLCASSHRETGELFFGEGSRLTVL.

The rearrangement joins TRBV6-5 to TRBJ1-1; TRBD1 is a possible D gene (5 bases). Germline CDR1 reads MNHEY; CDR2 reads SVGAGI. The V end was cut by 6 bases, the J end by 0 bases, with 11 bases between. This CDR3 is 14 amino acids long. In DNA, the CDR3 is TGTGCCAGCAGCCGGGACTACCTGAACACTGAAGCTTTCTTT. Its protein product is CASSRDYLNTEAFF.